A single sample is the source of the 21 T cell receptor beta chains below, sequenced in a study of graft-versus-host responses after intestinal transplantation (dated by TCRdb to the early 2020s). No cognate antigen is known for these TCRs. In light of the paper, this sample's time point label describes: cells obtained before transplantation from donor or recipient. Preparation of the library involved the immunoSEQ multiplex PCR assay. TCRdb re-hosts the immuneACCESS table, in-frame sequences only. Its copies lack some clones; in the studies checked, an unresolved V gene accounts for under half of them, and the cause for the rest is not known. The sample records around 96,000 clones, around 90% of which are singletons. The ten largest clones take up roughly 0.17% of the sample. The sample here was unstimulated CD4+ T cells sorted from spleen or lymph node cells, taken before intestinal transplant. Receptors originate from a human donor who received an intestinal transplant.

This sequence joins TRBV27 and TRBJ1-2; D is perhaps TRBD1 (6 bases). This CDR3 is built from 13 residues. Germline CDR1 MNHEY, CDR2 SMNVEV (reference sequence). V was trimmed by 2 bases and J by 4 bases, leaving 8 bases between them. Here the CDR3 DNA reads TGTGCCAGCAGTTTAGCACAGGGCTATGGCTACACCTTC. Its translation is CASSLAQGYGYTF.

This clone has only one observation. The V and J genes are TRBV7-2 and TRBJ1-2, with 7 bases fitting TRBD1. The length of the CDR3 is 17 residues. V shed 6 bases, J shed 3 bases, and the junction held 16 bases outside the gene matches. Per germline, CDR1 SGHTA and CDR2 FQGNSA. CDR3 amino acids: CASRGGTDHIRDYGYTF. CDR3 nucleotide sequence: TGTGCCAGCAGAGGCGGGACAGACCACATTCGAGACTATGGCTACACCTTC. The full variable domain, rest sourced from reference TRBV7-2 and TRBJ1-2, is GAGVSQSPSNKVTEKGKDVELRCDPISGHTALYWYRQSLGQGLEFLIYFQGNSAPDKSGLPSDRFSAERTGGSVSTLTIQRTQQEDSAVYLCASRGGTDHIRDYGYTFGSGTRLTVV.

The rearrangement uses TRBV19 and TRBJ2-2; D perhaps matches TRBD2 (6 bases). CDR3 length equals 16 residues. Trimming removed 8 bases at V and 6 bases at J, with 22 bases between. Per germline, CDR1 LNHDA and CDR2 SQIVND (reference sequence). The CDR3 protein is CASRLGFGGNPGELFF. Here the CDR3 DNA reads TGTGCCAGTCGGTTGGGTTTCGGGGGAAACCCCGGGGAGCTGTTTTTT.

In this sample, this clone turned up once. CDR3 protein: CASSQAYQRGARNIQYF. The DNA of the CDR3 is TGTGCCAGCAGCCAAGCATATCAGCGGGGGGCCAGGAACATTCAGTACTTC. The V and J genes are TRBV4-2 and TRBJ2-4; 9 nucleotides match TRBD2. Per the germline V gene, CDR1 is LGHNA and CDR2 is YNFKEQ. Trimming removed 1 base from V and 7 bases from J; junction bases left unmatched: 11. The CDR3 is made up of 17 amino acids.

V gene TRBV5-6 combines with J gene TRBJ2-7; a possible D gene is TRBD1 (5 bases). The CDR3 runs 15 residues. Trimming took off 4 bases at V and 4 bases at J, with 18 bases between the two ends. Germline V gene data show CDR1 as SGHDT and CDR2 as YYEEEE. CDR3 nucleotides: TGTGCCAGCAGCCCTATGGTACAGGATGGGTACGAGCAGTACTTC. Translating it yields CASSPMVQDGYEQYF. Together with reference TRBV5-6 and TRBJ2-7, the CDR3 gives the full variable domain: DAGVTQSPTHLIKTRGQQVTLRCSPKSGHDTVSWYQQALGQGPQFIFQYYEEEERQRGNFPDRFSGHQFPNYSSELNVNALLLGDSALYLCASSPMVQDGYEQYFGPGTRLTVT.

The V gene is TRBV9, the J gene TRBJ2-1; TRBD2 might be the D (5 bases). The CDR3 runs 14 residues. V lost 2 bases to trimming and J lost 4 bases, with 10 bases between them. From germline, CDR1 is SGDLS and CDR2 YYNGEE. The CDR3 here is CASSVNRDYNEQFF. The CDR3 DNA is TGTGCCAGCAGCGTCAACCGGGATTACAATGAGCAGTTCTTC.

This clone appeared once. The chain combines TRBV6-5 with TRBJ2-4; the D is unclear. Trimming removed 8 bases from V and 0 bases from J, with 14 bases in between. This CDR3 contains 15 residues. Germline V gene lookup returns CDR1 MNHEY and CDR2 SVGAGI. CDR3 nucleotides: TGTGCCAGCCGTCGAACTCAACTAGCCAAAAACATTCAGTACTTC. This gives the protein CASRRTQLAKNIQYF.

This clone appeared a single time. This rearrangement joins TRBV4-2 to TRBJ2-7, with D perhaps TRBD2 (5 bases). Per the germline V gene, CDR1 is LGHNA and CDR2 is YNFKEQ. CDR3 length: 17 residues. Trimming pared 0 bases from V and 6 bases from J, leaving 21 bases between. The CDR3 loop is CASSQELGSVLGSEQYF. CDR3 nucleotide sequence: TGTGCCAGCAGCCAAGAGTTGGGTAGCGTACTAGGGTCCGAGCAGTACTTC.

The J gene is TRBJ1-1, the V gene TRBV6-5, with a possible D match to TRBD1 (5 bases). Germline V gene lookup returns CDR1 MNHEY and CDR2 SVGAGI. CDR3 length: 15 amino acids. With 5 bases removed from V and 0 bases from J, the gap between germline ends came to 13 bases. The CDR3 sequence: CASSLSGAMNTEAFF. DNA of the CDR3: TGTGCCAGCAGTCTCTCTGGGGCAATGAACACTGAAGCTTTCTTT.

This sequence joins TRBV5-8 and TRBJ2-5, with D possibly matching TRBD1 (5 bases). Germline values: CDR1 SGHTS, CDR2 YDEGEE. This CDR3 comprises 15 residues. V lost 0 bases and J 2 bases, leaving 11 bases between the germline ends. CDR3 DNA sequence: TGTGCCAGCAGCTTGGGGGGCATCTTGCAAGAGACCCAGTACTTC. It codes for CASSLGGILQETQYF.

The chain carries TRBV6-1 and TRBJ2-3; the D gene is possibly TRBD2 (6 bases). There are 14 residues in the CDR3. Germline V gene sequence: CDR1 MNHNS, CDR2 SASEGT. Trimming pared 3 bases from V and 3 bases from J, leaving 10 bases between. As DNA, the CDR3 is TGTGCCAGCAGTGAGCGGGGCAGGACAGATACGCAGTATTTT. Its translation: CASSERGRTDTQYF.

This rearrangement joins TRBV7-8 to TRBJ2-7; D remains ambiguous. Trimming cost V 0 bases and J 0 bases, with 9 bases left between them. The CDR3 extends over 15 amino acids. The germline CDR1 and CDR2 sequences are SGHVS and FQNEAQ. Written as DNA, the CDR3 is TGTGCCAGCAGCTTAGCCCGGAGAGCCTCCTACGAGCAGTACTTC. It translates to CASSLARRASYEQYF.

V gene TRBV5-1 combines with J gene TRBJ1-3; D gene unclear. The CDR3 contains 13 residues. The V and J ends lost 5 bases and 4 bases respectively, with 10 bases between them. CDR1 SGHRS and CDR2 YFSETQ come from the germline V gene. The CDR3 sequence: CASRPGSGNTIYF. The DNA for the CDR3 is TGCGCCAGCAGACCCGGTTCCGGAAACACCATATATTTT.

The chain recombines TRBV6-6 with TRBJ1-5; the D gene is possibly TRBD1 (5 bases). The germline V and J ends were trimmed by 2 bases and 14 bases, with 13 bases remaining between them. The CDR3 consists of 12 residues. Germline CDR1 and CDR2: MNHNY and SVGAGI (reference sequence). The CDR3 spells CASSYGALTEHF. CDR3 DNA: TGTGCCAGCAGTTACGGGGCATTGACCGAGCATTTT.

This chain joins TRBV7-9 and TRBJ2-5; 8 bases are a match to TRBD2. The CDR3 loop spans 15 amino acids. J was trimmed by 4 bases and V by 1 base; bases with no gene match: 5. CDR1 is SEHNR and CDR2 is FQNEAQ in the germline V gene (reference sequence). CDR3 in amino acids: CASSLGSGSRETQYF. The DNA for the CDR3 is TGTGCCAGCAGCTTAGGGAGCGGGAGTCGAGAGACCCAGTACTTC.

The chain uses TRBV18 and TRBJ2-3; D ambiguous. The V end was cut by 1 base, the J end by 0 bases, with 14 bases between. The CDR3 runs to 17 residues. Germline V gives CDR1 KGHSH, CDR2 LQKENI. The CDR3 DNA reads TGTGCCAGCTCACCACGACCGCAGCGTACTAGCACAGATACGCAGTATTTT. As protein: CASSPRPQRTSTDTQYF. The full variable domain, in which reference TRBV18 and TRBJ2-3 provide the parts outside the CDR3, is NAGVMQNPRHLVRRRGQEARLRCSPMKGHSHVYWYRQLPEEGLKFMVYLQKENIIDESGMPKERFSAEFPKEGPSILRIQQVVRGDSAAYFCASSPRPQRTSTDTQYFGPGTRLTVL.

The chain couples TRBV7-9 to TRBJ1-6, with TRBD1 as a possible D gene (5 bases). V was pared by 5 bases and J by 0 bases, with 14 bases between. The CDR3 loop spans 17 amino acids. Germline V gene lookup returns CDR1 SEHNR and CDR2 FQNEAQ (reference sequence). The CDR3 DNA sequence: TGTGCCAGCAGCACCGGGCACGGGGGCTCCTATAATTCACCCCTCCACTTT. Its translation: CASSTGHGGSYNSPLHF.

CDR3 protein: CASSQDMREIADEQFF. The CDR3 DNA reads TGCGCCAGCAGCCAAGATATGCGGGAGATCGCCGATGAGCAGTTCTTC. The chain employs TRBV4-1 and TRBJ2-1; 7 bases are a match to TRBD2. CDR1 and CDR2 from the germline V gene are MGHRA and YSYEKL. V was pared by 0 bases and J by 8 bases, with 10 bases of the junction left unmatched. This CDR3 region has 16 residues.

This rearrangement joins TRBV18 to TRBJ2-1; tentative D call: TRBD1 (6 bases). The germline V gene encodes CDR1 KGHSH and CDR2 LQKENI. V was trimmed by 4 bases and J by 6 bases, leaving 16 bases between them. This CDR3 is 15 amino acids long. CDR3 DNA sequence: TGTGCCAGCTCACGCGGCAACAGGGTGGGCAATGAGCAGTTCTTC. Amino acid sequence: CASSRGNRVGNEQFF. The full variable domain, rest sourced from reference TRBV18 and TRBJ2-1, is NAGVMQNPRHLVRRRGQEARLRCSPMKGHSHVYWYRQLPEEGLKFMVYLQKENIIDESGMPKERFSAEFPKEGPSILRIQQVVRGDSAAYFCASSRGNRVGNEQFFGPGTRLTVL.

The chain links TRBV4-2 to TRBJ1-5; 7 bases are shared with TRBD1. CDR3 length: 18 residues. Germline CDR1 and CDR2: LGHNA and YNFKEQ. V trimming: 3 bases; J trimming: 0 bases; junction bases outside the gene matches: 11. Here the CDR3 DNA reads TGTGCCAGCAGCCAGGGTCCGGGACAGTCAGATAGCAATCAGCCCCAGCATTTT. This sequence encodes CASSQGPGQSDSNQPQHF.

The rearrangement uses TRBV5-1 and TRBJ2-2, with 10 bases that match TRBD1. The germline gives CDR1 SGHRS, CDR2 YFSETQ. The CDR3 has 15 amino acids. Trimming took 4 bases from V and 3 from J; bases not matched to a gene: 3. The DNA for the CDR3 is TGCGCCAGCAGCGTGACAGGGGGCGACACCGGGGAGCTGTTTTTT. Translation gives CASSVTGGDTGELFF.